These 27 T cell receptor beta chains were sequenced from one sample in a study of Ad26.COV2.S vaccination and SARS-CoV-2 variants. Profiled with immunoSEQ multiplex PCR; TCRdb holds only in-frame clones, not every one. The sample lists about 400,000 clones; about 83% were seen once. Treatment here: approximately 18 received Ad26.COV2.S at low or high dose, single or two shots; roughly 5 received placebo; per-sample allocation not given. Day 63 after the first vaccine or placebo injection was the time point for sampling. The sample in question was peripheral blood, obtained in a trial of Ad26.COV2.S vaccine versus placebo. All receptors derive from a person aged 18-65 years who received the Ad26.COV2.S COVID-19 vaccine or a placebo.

The DNA for the CDR3 is TGTGCCAGCAGTGAACAAAACGTATACACTGAAGCTTTCTTT. Protein sequence: CASSEQNVYTEAFF. V gene TRBV6-1 combines with J gene TRBJ1-1; no clear D. Germline V CDR1 and CDR2: MNHNS, SASEGT. V was pared by 2 bases and J by 3 bases, with 10 bases between. CDR3 length: 14 residues.

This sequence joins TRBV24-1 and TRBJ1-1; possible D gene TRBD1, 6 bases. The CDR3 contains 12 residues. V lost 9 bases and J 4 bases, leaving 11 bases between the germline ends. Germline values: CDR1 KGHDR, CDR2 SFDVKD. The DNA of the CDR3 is TGTGCCACCGAACAGGGAATCACTGAAGCTTTCTTT. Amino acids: CATEQGITEAFF.

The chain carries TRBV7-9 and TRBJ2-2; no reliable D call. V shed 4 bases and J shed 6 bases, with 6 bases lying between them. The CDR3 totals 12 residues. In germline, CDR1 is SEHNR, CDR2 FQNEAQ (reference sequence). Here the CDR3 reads CASSYLAGELFF. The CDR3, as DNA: TGTGCCAGCAGCTATTTAGCCGGGGAGCTGTTTTTT.

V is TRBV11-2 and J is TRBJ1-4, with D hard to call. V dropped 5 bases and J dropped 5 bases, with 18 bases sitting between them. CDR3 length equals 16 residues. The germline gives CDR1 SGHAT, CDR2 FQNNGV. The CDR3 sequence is CASSHNSEALNEKLFF. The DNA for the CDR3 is TGTGCCAGCAGCCACAACAGCGAAGCCTTAAATGAAAAACTGTTTTTT.

Written as DNA, the CDR3 is TGTGCCAGCAGCCAAGACAGCGGGAGGCGACAAGAGACCCAGTACTTC. It encodes CASSQDSGRRQETQYF. The chain uses TRBV3-1 (or the pseudogene TRBV3-2) and TRBJ2-5; TRBD2 agrees at 9 bases. Germline assignment: CDR1 LGHDT and CDR2 YNNKEL (reference sequence). J lost 2 bases, V lost 0 bases, and 4 bases had no gene match. This CDR3 comprises 16 residues.

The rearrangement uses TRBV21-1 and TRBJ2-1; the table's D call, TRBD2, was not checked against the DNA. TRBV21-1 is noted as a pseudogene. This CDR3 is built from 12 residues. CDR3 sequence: CASSKRGGEQFF. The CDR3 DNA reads TGTGCCAGCAGCAAACGGGGGGGCGAGCAGTTCTTC.

This CDR3 reads CASSLEDGGQFF. The CDR3 DNA is TGTGCCAGCAGCTTAGAGGATGGGGGGCAGTTCTTC. V gene TRBV7-9 combines with J gene TRBJ2-1; tentatively, D is TRBD1 or TRBD2 (5 bases each). Germline V lookup: CDR1 SEHNR, CDR2 FQNEAQ (reference sequence). The CDR3 has 12 amino acids. V was cut by 1 base and J by 12 bases, with 10 bases left in between.

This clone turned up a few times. CDR3 protein: CASSPLDGLNEKLFF. CDR3 nucleotide sequence: TGTGCCAGCTCACCACTGGACGGACTTAATGAAAAACTGTTTTTT. This chain joins TRBV18 and TRBJ1-4; D gene uncertain. Between the trimmed V and J ends, which lost 1 base and 4 bases, there was a span of 10 bases. The germline V gene has CDR1 KGHSH and CDR2 LQKENI. This CDR3 contains 15 residues. Filled out from reference TRBV18 and TRBJ1-4, the complete variable domain reads NAGVMQNPRHLVRRRGQEARLRCSPMKGHSHVYWYRQLPEEGLKFMVYLQKENIIDESGMPKERFSAEFPKEGPSILRIQQVVRGDSAAYFCASSPLDGLNEKLFFGSGTQLSVL.

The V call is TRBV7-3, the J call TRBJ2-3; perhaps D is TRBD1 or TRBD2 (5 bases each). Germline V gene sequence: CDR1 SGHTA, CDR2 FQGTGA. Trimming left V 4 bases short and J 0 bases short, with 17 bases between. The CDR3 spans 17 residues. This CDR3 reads CASSSPRGRRSTDTQYF. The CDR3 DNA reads TGTGCCAGCAGCTCCCCCCGGGGCCGAAGAAGCACAGATACGCAGTATTTT.

This CDR3 reads CASTRDSYTEAFF. The CDR3 DNA reads as TGTGCCAGCACGCGAGACAGCTACACTGAAGCTTTCTTT. This rearrangement joins TRBV6-5 to TRBJ1-1; TRBD1 might be the D (5 bases). The CDR3 length is 13 residues. V lost 7 bases and J 3 bases, leaving 12 bases between the germline ends. Germline CDR1 MNHEY, CDR2 SVGAGI.

For the CDR3, the DNA is TGTGCCACCAGCAAAGGGGCAGGGGCAGATACGCAGTATTTT. It codes for CATSKGAGADTQYF. The rearrangement links TRBV15 to TRBJ2-3; a possible D gene is TRBD1 (6 bases). Germline V gene sequence: CDR1 LNHNV, CDR2 YYDKDF (reference sequence). V was pared by 4 bases and J by 4 bases, with 12 bases between. The CDR3 totals 14 residues.

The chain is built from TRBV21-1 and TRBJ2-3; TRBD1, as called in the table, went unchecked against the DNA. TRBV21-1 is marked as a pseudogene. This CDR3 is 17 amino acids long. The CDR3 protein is CASSKEETGVESDTQYF. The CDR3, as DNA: TGTGCCAGCAGCAAAGAGGAGACAGGGGTTGAATCAGATACGCAGTATTTT.

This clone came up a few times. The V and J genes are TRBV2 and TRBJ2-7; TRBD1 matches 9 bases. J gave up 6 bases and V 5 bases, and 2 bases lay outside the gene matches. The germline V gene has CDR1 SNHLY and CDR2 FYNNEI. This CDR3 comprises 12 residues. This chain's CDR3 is CASSWDRVEQYF. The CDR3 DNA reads TGTGCCAGCAGTTGGGACAGGGTCGAGCAGTACTTC.

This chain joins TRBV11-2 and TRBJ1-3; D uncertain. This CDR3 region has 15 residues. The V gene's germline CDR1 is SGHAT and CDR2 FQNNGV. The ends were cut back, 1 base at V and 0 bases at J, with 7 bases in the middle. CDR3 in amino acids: CASSLVSSSGNTIYF. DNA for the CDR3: TGTGCCAGCAGCTTAGTGTCCAGCTCTGGAAACACCATATATTTT.

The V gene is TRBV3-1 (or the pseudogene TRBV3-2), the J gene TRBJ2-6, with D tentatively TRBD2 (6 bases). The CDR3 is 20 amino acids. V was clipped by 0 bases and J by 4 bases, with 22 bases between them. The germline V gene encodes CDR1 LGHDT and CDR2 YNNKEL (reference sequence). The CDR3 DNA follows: TGTGCCAGCAGCCAAGATCCCCGGGACGGGGGTTTTCGGGGGGCCAACGTCCTGACTTTC. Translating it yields CASSQDPRDGGFRGANVLTF.

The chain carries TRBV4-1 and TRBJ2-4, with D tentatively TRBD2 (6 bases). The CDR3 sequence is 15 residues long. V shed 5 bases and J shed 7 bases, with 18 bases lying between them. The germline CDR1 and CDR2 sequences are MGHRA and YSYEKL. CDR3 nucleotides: TGCGCCAGCAGCTCGGGAGACTACCTAGGGAACATTCAGTACTTC. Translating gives CASSSGDYLGNIQYF.

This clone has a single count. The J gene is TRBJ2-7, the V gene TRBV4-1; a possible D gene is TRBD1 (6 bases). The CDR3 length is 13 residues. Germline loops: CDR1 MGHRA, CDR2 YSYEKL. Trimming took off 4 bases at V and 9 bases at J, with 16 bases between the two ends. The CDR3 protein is CASSPEGVFGQYF. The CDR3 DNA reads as TGCGCCAGCAGCCCCGAGGGGGTATTTGGGCAGTACTTC.

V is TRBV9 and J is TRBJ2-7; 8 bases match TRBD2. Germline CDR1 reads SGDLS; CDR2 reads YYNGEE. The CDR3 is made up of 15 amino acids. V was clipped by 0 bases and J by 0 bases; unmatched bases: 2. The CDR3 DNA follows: TGTGCCAGCAGCGTAGGAGGGACTAGCTCCTACGAGCAGTACTTC. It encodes CASSVGGTSSYEQYF.

CDR3 coding DNA: TGTGCCTGGAGTGATCTCCCAGGGACTAACTATGGCTACACCTTC. It is translated as CAWSDLPGTNYGYTF. The V gene is TRBV30, the J gene TRBJ1-2; D is possibly TRBD1 (5 bases). CDR1 GTSNPN and CDR2 SVGIG come from the germline V gene (reference sequence). Trimming took off 1 base at V and 0 bases at J, with 12 bases between the two ends. The CDR3 consists of 15 residues. Complete variable domain (other parts from reference TRBV30 and TRBJ1-2): SQTIHQWPATLVQPVGSPLSLECTVEGTSNPNLYWYRQAAGRGLQLLFYSVGIGQISSEVPQNLSASRPQDRQFILSSKKLLLSDSGFYLCAWSDLPGTNYGYTFGSGTRLTVV.

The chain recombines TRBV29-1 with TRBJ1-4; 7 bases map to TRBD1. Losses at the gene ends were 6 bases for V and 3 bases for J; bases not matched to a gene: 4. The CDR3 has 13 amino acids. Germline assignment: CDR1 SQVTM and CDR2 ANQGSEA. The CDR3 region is CSVKQGSNEKLFF. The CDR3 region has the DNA TGCAGCGTCAAACAGGGGTCTAATGAAAAACTGTTTTTT.

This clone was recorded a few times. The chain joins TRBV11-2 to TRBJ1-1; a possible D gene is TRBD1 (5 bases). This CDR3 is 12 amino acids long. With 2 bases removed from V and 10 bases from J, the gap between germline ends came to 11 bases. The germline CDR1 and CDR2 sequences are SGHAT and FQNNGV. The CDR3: CASSLSERGAFF. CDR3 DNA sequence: TGTGCCAGCAGCTTATCCGAAAGGGGAGCTTTCTTT. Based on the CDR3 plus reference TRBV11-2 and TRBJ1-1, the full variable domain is EAGVAQSPRYKIIEKRQSVAFWCNPISGHATLYWYQQILGQGPKLLIQFQNNGVVDDSQLPKDRFSAERLKGVDSTLKIQPAKLEDSAVYLCASSLSERGAFFGQGTRLTVV.

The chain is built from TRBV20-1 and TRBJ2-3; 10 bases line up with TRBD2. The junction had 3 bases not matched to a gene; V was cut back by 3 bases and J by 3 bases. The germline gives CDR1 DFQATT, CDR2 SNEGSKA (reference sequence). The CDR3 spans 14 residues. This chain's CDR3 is CSASTSGMTDTQYF. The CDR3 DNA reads TGCAGTGCTAGTACTAGCGGGATGACAGATACGCAGTATTTT.

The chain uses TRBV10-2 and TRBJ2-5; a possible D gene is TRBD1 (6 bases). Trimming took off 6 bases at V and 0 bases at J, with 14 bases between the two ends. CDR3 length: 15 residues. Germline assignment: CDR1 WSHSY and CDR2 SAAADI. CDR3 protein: CASSRDTHYQETQYF. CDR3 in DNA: TGCGCCAGCAGCCGGGACACCCATTACCAAGAGACCCAGTACTTC.

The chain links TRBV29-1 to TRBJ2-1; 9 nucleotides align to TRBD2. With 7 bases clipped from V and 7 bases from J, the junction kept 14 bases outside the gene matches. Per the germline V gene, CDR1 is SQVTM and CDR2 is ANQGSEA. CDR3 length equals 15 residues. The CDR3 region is CSAGDLAGSFNEQFF. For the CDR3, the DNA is TGCAGCGCCGGAGATCTAGCGGGGTCCTTTAATGAGCAGTTCTTC.

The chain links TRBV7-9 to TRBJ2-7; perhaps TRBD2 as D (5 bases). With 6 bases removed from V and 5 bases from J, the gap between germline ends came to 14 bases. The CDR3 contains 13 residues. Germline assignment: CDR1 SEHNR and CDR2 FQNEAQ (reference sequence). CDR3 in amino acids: CASSPTGVHEQYF. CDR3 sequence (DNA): TGTGCCAGCAGTCCAACCGGGGTACACGAGCAGTACTTC.

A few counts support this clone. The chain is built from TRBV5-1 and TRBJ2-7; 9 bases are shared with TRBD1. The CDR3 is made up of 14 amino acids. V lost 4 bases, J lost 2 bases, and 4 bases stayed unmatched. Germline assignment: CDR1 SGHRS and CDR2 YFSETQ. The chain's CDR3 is CASSIGQGPYEQYF. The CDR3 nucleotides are TGCGCCAGCAGCATAGGACAGGGGCCCTACGAGCAGTACTTC.

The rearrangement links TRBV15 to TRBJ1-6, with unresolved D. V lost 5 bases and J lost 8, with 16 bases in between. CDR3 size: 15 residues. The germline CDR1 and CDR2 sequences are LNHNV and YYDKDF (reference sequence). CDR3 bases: TGTGCCACCAGCGTGGCCCGGGTATCAGATTCACCCCTCCACTTT. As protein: CATSVARVSDSPLHF.